This T cell receptor (beta chain) was observed in a study of blood T cell repertoires in COVID-19. Study context: Whether acute or convalescent, the COVID-19 samples came from the United States, Italy and Spain.

Germline V gives CDR1 LGHNA, CDR2 YSLEER. CDR3 length: 14 amino acids. With 0 bases removed from V and 1 base from J, the gap between germline ends came to 7 bases. In the original workflow: By means of reference gene primer amplification, nucleated cell counts were estimated. Clones were sequenced by immunoSEQ multiplex PCR, and TCRdb holds only the in-frame ones, with some missing. V and J calls and clone size are those listed in that table; D and trimming were worked out from the DNA. The sample has some 120,000 clones; about 90% are singletons. The sample taken for sequencing was peripheral blood. The TCR was taken from a man aged 45-65 years with COVID-19, enrolled during active disease. The V call is TRBV4-3, the J call TRBJ2-7; D uncertain. CDR3 sequence reads: CASSQDPGSYEQYF. The CDR3 DNA is TGCGCCAGCAGCCAAGACCCAGGTTCCTACGAGCAGTACTTC.